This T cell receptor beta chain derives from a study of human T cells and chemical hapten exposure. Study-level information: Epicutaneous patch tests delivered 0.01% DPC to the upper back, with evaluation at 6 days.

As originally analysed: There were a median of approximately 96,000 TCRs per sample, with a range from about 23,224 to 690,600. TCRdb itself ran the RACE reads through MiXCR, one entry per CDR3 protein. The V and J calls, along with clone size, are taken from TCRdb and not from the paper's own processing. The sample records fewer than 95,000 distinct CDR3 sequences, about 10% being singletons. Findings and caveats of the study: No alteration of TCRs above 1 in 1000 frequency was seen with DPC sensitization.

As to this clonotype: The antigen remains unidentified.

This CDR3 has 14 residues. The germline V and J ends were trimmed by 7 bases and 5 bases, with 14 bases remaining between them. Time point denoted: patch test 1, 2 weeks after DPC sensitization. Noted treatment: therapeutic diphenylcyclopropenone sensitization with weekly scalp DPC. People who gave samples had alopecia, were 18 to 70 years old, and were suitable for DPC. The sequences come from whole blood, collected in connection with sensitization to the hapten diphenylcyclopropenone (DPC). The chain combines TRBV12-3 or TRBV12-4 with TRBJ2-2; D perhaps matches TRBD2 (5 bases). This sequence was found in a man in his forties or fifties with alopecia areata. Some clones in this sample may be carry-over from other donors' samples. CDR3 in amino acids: CASMPGSKTGELFF. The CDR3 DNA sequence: TGTGCCAGCATGCCGGGGTCTAAAACCGGGGAGCTGTTTTTT.